These T cell receptor beta chains were read from a single sample in a study of blood T cell repertoires in COVID-19. Measured with immunoSEQ multiplex PCR; TCRdb has only the in-frame clones, and not every one. This table holds approximately 76,000 clones, 60% to 75% found once. Sequencing was done on a sample of peripheral blood. These receptors all stem from a woman in her 70s with acute or convalescent COVID-19. CDR3s include the opening cysteine and the closing phenylalanine or tryptophan. A D gene is named only where the DNA matches it firmly.

v_gene: TRBV27; j_gene: TRBJ2-7; d_gene: TRBD1; CDR3aa: CASSSRDRTPRQYF; CDR3nt: TGTGCCAGCAGTTCCCGGGACAGAACTCCACGGCAGTACTTC
v_gene: TRBV19; j_gene: TRBJ2-7; d_gene: .; CDR3aa: CASSQDRSYEQYF; CDR3nt: TGTGCCAGTAGTCAGGACAGATCCTACGAGCAGTACTTC
v_gene: TRBV6-2/TRBV6-3; j_gene: TRBJ2-2; d_gene: TRBD1; CDR3aa: CASSSTGEIVAGELFF; CDR3nt: TGTGCCAGCAGCTCGACAGGGGAAATTGTCGCCGGGGAGCTGTTTTTT
v_gene: TRBV5-1; j_gene: TRBJ1-5; d_gene: .; CDR3aa: CASRREAAGNQPQHF; CDR3nt: TGCGCCAGCAGAAGGGAGGCGGCAGGCAATCAGCCCCAGCATTTT
v_gene: TRBV15; j_gene: TRBJ1-1; d_gene: .; CDR3aa: CATSRGGFMNTEAFF; CDR3nt: TGTGCCACCAGCAGAGGCGGATTTATGAACACTGAAGCTTTCTTT
v_gene: TRBV27; j_gene: TRBJ2-7; d_gene: TRBD2; CDR3aa: CASSRSGRDYEQYF; CDR3nt: TGTGCCAGCAGTCGCAGCGGGAGGGATTACGAGCAGTACTTC
v_gene: TRBV10-3; j_gene: TRBJ2-2; d_gene: TRBD1; CDR3aa: CASGQGITGGELFF; CDR3nt: TGTGCCTCCGGACAGGGAATAACAGGCGGGGAGCTGTTTTTT
v_gene: TRBV12-5; j_gene: TRBJ2-1; d_gene: .; CDR3aa: CASVLQGGEQFF; CDR3nt: TGTGCTAGTGTTCTACAGGGCGGTGAGCAGTTCTTC
v_gene: TRBV25-1; j_gene: TRBJ2-7; d_gene: .; CDR3aa: CASSLSLAGQYF; CDR3nt: TGTGCCAGCAGCCTTTCGTTGGCGGGGCAGTACTTC
v_gene: TRBV3-1/TRBV3-2; j_gene: TRBJ2-3; d_gene: TRBD2; CDR3aa: CASSQGRGSDTQYF; CDR3nt: TGTGCCAGCAGCCAAGGGCGGGGGTCAGATACGCAGTATTTT
v_gene: TRBV29-1; j_gene: TRBJ2-1; d_gene: .; CDR3aa: CSAQTEVAYNEQFF; CDR3nt: TGCAGCGCACAGACAGAAGTGGCCTACAATGAGCAGTTCTTC